Sequencing of this T cell receptor beta chain was carried out in a study of blood T cells in healthy people across ages. Individuals who donated were healthy Caucasians from Russia aged roughly 6 to 90. Using a J-beta primer mix together with a sample-barcoded 5' primer, a second PCR was run for roughly 7 to 11 cycles. TCRdb re-analysed the 5' RACE reads in MiXCR, keeping a single row per CDR3 protein. The sample has about 1.4 million distinct CDR3 sequences, 59% seen once. Sequencing was carried out using blood. The clonotype was recovered from a man between 18 and 29 years old in good health.

The CDR3 sequence is CASIRSRETNTEAFF. The CDR3 nucleotides read TGTGCCAGCATAAGGTCTCGGGAGACTAACACTGAAGCTTTCTTT. This chain connects TRBV7-9 to TRBJ1-1; D unresolved. The V end was cut by 7 bases, the J end by 2 bases, with 17 bases between. The CDR3 loop spans 15 amino acids. Germline CDR1 reads SEHNR; CDR2 reads FQNEAQ (reference sequence). The full variable domain, its missing parts supplied by reference TRBV7-9 and TRBJ1-1, is DTGVSQNPRHKITKRGQNVTFRCDPISEHNRLYWYRQTLGQGPEFLTYFQNEAQLEKSRLLSDRFSAERPKGSFSTLEIQRTEQGDSAMYLCASIRSRETNTEAFFGQGTRLTVV.